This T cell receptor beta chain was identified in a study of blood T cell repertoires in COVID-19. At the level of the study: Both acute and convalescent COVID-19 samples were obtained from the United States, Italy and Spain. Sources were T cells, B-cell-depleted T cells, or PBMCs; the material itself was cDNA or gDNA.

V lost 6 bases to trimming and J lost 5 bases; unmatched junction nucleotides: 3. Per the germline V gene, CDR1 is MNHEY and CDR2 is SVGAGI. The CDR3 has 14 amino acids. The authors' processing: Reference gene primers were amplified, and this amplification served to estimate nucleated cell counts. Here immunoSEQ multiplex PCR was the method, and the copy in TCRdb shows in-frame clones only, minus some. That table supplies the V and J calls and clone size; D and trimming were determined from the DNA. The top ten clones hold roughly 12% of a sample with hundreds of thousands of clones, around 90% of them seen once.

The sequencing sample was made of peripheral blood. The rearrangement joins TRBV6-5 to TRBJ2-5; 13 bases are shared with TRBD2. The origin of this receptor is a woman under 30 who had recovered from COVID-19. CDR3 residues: CASRLAGGLETQYF. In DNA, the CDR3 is TGTGCCAGCAGACTAGCGGGAGGGCTTGAGACCCAGTACTTC.